One sample yielded the 15 T cell receptor beta chains listed below, sequenced in a study of immune evolution from preneoplasia to lung adenocarcinoma. Clones were read by immunoSEQ multiplex PCR, and TCRdb kept only the in-frame ones, dropping some. This sample yields some 5,800 clones, of which around 79% are seen a single time; less than 25% belongs to the top ten. Sequencing input: FFPE adjacent normal lung tissue. The source of these receptors is a person aged 60 to 85 with lung adenocarcinoma.

This rearrangement joins TRBV4-1 to TRBJ2-5; 11 nucleotides line up with TRBD2. The germline CDR1 and CDR2 sequences are MGHRA and YSYEKL. J gave up 5 bases and V 3 bases, and 8 bases lay outside the gene matches. The length of the CDR3 is 16 residues. The CDR3 DNA reads as TGCGCCAGCAGCCAGGGTAGCGGGGGGGCCCTGGAGACCCAGTACTTC. Translation gives CASSQGSGGALETQYF.

The J gene is TRBJ2-7, the V gene TRBV28; TRBD2 agrees at 8 bases. The CDR3 is 14 residues long. V gave up 8 bases and J gave up 3 bases; unmatched junction bases: 9. Germline CDR1 is MDHEN and CDR2 is SYDVKM. The CDR3 loop reads CASDSGGGIYEQYF. In DNA form, the CDR3 reads TGTGCCAGCGACTCGGGAGGGGGTATCTACGAGCAGTACTTC.

V usage is TRBV5-1 and J usage is TRBJ2-3; 8 nucleotides match TRBD2. The CDR3 sequence is 16 residues long. Germline V gives CDR1 SGHRS, CDR2 YFSETQ. The V gene end was trimmed by 0 bases and the J gene end by 4 bases; junction bases not matched to a gene: 7. CDR3 DNA: TGCGCCAGCAGCTTGGCCTCGGGGGGGGCCGCAGATACGCAGTATTTT. Translation gives CASSLASGGAADTQYF.

The V call is TRBV11-3, the J call TRBJ2-1; D is uncertain. There are 16 residues in the CDR3. Germline V lookup: CDR1 SGHNT, CDR2 YENEEA. V shed 3 bases and J shed 0 bases, with 12 bases lying between them. This CDR3 reads CASSLDPRSSYNEQFF. The CDR3 DNA follows: TGTGCCAGCAGCTTGGATCCTAGAAGCTCCTACAATGAGCAGTTCTTC.

The rearrangement joins TRBV19 to TRBJ2-1, with 9 bases lining up with TRBD2. The length of the CDR3 is 19 residues. Germline CDR1 LNHDA, CDR2 SQIVND (reference sequence). Unmatched junction bases numbered 11, after V lost 1 base and J lost 1 base. The CDR3, as DNA: TGTGCCAGTAGTATAGCTGCGGGAGGGCCGGCAGGGTCCTACAATGAGCAGTTCTTC. Translation gives CASSIAAGGPAGSYNEQFF.

This chain joins TRBV7-8 and TRBJ1-2; D is possibly TRBD1 (6 bases). The germline V gene has CDR1 SGHVS and CDR2 FQNEAQ. V lost 1 base, J lost 5 bases, and 14 bases lay in between. This CDR3 has 15 residues. CDR3 loop: CASSLVGTPGYGYTF. The CDR3 DNA follows: TGTGCCAGCAGCTTAGTTGGGACACCCGGTTATGGCTACACCTTC.

The chain employs TRBV19 and TRBJ2-7; 11 bases are shared with TRBD1. This CDR3 comprises 14 residues. Germline CDR1 and CDR2: LNHDA and SQIVND (reference sequence). With 5 bases clipped from V and 3 bases from J, the junction kept 3 bases outside the gene matches. CDR3 coding DNA: TGTGCCAGTAGTGCCGGGACAGGGGGCTACGAGCAGTACTTC. Its translation is CASSAGTGGYEQYF.

The chain joins TRBV28 to TRBJ2-3, with 10 bases aligning to TRBD2. Germline V gene data show CDR1 as MDHEN and CDR2 as SYDVKM. The CDR3 has 17 residues. V was pared by 1 base and J by 8 bases, with 12 bases of the junction left unmatched. CDR3 loop: CASSLLSSGGALGTQYF. CDR3 coding DNA: TGTGCCAGCAGTTTATTATCCAGCGGGGGGGCATTGGGTACGCAGTATTTT. The full variable domain, in which reference TRBV28 and TRBJ2-3 provide the parts outside the CDR3, is DVKVTQSSRYLVKRTGEKVFLECVQDMDHENMFWYRQDPGLGLRLIYFSYDVKMKEKGDIPEGYSVSREKKERFSLILESASTNQTSMYLCASSLLSSGGALGTQYFGPGTRLTVL.

The gene calls are TRBV7-9 and TRBJ2-3; D not resolved. CDR1 and CDR2 from the germline V gene are SEHNR and FQNEAQ (reference sequence). The ends were cut back, 3 bases at V and 1 base at J, with 5 bases in the middle. The CDR3 runs 13 residues. The CDR3 sequence: CASSFWGTDTQYF. The CDR3 region has the DNA TGTGCCAGCAGCTTTTGGGGCACAGATACGCAGTATTTT.

The chain employs TRBV7-9 and TRBJ1-4; 8 bases map to TRBD1. Germline V lookup: CDR1 SEHNR, CDR2 FQNEAQ (reference sequence). There are 15 residues in the CDR3. Trimming cost V 4 bases and J 12 bases; bases outside gene matches: 13. The CDR3, as DNA: TGTGCCAGCAGCTCGACCGGACAGGGAGCTTTGGAACTGTTTTTT. Protein sequence: CASSSTGQGALELFF.

This rearrangement joins TRBV11-2 to TRBJ1-5, with D tentatively TRBD1 (5 bases). V lost 5 bases, J lost 9 bases, and 11 bases lay in between. Germline V gene lookup returns CDR1 SGHAT and CDR2 FQNNGV. This CDR3 has 12 amino acids. The CDR3, as DNA: TGTGCCAGCAGCGCAGAGAGGGGGCCCCAGCATTTT. Its protein is CASSAERGPQHF.

The chain uses TRBV4-3 and TRBJ2-1; 9 bases fit TRBD2. The CDR3 sequence is 15 residues long. Germline values: CDR1 LGHNA, CDR2 YSLEER. Trimming took 6 bases from V and 9 from J; bases not matched to a gene: 12. The CDR3 region is CASRIDRTSDSEQFF. The CDR3 DNA follows: TGCGCCAGCAGGATCGATCGGACTAGCGATAGTGAGCAGTTCTTC.

This sequence joins TRBV7-2 and TRBJ1-1, with D unresolved. CDR3 size: 14 residues. V was clipped by 5 bases and J by 1 base, with 11 bases between them. The germline CDR1 and CDR2 sequences are SGHTA and FQGNSA. The DNA for the CDR3 is TGTGCCAGCAGCCCACCCCGTGGGAACACTGAAGCTTTCTTT. Protein sequence: CASSPPRGNTEAFF.

The chain joins TRBV5-1 to TRBJ2-5; 7 bases agree with TRBD1. The CDR3 consists of 16 residues. Losses at the gene ends were 4 bases for V and 1 base for J; bases not matched to a gene: 10. Germline V gene lookup returns CDR1 SGHRS and CDR2 YFSETQ. CDR3 sequence reads: CASSPSSTGRQETQYF. CDR3 in DNA: TGCGCCAGCAGCCCCTCCTCGACAGGGCGCCAAGAGACCCAGTACTTC.

The chain recombines TRBV15 with TRBJ2-7, with D possibly being TRBD1 (5 bases). The V and J ends lost 5 bases and 0 bases respectively, with 11 bases between them. Germline CDR1 LNHNV, CDR2 YYDKDF (reference sequence). This CDR3 has 14 residues. The CDR3 DNA sequence: TGTGCCACCAGCCCCAGGGTCAGCTCCTACGAGCAGTACTTC. Amino acids: CATSPRVSSYEQYF.